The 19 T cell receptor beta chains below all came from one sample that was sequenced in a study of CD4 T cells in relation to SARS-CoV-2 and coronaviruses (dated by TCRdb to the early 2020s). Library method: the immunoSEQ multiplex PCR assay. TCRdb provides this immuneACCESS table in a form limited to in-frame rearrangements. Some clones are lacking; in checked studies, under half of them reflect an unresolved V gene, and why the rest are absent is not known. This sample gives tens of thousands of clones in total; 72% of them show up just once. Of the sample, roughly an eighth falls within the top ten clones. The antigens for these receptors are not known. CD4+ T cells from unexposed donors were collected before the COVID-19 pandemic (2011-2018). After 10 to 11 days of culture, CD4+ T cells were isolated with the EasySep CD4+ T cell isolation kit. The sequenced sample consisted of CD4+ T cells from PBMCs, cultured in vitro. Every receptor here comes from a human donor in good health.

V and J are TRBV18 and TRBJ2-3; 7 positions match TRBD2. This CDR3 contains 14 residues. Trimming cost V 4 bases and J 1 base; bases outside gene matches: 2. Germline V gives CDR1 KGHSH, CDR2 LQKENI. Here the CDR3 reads CASSLTSGTDTQYF. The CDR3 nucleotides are TGTGCCAGCTCACTAACTAGCGGCACAGATACGCAGTATTTT.

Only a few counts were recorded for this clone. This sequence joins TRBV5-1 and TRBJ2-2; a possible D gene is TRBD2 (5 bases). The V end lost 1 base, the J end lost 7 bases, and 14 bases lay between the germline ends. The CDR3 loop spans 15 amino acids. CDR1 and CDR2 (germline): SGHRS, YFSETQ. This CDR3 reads CASSLSGSVGGELFF. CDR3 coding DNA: TGCGCCAGCAGCTTGTCGGGGTCCGTGGGCGGGGAGCTGTTTTTT.

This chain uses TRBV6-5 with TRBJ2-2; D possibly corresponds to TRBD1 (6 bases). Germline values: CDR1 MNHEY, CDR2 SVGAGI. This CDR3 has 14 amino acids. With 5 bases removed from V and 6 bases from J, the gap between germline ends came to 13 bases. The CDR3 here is CASSNHRAAGELFF. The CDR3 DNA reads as TGTGCCAGCAGTAATCACAGGGCGGCCGGGGAGCTGTTTTTT.

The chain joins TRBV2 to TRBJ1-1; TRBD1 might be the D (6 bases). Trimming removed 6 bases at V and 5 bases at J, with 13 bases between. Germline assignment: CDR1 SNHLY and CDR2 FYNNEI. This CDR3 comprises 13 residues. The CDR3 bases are TGTGCCAGCAGGGCCGGGACACTAACTGAAGCTTTCTTT. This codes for CASRAGTLTEAFF.

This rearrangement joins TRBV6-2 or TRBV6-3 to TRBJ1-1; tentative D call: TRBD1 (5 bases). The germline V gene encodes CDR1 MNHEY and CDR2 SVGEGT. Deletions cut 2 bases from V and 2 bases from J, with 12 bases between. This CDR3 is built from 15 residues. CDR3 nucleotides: TGTGCCAGCAGTTACGGGGCGGGACTTAACACTGAAGCTTTCTTT. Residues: CASSYGAGLNTEAFF.

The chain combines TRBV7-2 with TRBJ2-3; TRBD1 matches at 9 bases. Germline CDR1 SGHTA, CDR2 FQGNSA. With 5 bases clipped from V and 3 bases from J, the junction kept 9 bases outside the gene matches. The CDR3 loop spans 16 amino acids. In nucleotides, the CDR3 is TGTGCCAGCAGCCCACAGGGACAGGGTGGGACAGATACGCAGTATTTT. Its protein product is CASSPQGQGGTDTQYF. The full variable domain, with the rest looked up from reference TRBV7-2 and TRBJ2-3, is GAGVSQSPSNKVTEKGKDVELRCDPISGHTALYWYRQSLGQGLEFLIYFQGNSAPDKSGLPSDRFSAERTGGSVSTLTIQRTQQEDSAVYLCASSPQGQGGTDTQYFGPGTRLTVL.

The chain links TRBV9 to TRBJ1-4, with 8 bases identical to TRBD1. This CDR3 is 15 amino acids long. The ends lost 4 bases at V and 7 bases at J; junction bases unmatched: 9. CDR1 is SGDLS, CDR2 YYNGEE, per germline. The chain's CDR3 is CASSINGQGGEKLFF. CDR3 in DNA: TGTGCCAGCAGCATAAACGGACAGGGCGGTGAAAAACTGTTTTTT.

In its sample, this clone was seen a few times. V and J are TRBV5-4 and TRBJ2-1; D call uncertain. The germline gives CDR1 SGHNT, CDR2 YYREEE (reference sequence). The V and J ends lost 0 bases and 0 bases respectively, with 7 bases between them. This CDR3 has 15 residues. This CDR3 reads CASSLDQSSYNEQFF. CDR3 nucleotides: TGTGCCAGCAGCTTGGACCAGTCCTCCTACAATGAGCAGTTCTTC. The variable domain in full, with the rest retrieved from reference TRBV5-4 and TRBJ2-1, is ETGVTQSPTHLIKTRGQQVTLRCSSQSGHNTVSWYQQALGQGPQFIFQYYREEENGRGNFPPRFSGLQFPNYSSELNVNALELDDSALYLCASSLDQSSYNEQFFGPGTRLTVL.

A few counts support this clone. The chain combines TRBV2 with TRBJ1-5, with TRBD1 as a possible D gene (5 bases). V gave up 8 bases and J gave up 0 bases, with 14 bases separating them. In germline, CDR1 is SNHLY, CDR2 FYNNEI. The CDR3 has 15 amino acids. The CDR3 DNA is TGTGCCAGCGCTTGGGGGATCGTTAGCAATCAGCCCCAGCATTTT. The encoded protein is CASAWGIVSNQPQHF.

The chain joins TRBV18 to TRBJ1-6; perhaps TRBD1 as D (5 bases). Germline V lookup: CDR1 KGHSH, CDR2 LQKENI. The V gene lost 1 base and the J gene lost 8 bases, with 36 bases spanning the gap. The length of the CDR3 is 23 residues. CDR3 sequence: CASSPLFVSDKGTSTLGDSPLHF. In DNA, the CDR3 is TGTGCCAGCTCACCACTTTTCGTTTCCGATAAAGGGACCTCTACCCTGGGTGATTCACCCCTCCACTTT.

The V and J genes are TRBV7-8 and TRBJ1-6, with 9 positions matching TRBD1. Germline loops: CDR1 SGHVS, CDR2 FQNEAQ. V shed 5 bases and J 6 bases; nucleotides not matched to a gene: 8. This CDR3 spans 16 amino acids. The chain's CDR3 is CASSPLGTGSNSPLHF. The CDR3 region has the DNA TGTGCCAGCAGCCCCCTCGGGACAGGGTCTAATTCACCCCTCCACTTT.

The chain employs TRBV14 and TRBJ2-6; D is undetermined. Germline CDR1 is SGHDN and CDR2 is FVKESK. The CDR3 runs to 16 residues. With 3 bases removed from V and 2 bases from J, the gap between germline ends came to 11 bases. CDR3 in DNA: TGTGCCAGCAGCCACACGTGGCGAGCTGGGGCCAACGTCCTGACTTTC. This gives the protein CASSHTWRAGANVLTF. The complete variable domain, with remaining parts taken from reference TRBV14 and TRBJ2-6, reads EAGVTQFPSHSVIEKGQTVTLRCDPISGHDNLYWYRRVMGKEIKFLLHFVKESKQDESGMPNNRFLAERTGGTYSTLKVQPAELEDSGVYFCASSHTWRAGANVLTFGAGSRLTVL.

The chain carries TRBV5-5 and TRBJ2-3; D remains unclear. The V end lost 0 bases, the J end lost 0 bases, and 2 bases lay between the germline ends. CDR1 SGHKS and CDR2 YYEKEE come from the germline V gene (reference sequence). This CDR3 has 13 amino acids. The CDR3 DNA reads TGTGCCAGCAGCTTGGGCAGCACAGATACGCAGTATTTT. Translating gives CASSLGSTDTQYF.

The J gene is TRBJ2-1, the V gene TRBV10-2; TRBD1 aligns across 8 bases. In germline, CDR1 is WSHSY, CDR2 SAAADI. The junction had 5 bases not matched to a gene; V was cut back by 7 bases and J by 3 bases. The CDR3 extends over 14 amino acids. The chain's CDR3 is CASTLTGDYNEQFF. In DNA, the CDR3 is TGCGCCAGCACACTGACAGGGGACTACAATGAGCAGTTCTTC.

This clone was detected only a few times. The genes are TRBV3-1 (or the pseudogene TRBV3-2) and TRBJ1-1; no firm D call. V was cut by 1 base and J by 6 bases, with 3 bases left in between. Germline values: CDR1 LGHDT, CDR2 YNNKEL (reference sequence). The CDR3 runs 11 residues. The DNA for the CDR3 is TGTGCCAGCAGCCAAGCGGCTGAAGCTTTCTTT. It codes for CASSQAAEAFF.

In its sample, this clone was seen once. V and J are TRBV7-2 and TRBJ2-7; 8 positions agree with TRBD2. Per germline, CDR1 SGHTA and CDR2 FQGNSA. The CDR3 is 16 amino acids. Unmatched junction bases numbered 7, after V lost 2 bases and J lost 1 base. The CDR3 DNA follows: TGTGCCAGCAGCTTACTTTCAGGGACTAGTTCCTACGAGCAGTACTTC. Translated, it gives CASSLLSGTSSYEQYF.

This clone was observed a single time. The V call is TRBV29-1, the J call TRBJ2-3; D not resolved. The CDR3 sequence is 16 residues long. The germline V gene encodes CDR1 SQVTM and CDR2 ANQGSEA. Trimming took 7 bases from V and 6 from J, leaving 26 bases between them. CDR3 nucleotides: TGCAGCGCTAAAGCCTCTGATACACGGACGGCGGATACGCAGTATTTT. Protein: CSAKASDTRTADTQYF.

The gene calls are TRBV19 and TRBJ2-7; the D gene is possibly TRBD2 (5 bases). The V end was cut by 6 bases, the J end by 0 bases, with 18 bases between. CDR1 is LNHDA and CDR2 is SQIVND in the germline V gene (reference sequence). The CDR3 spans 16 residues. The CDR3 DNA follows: TGTGCCAGTAGGATCAGAGCGGACGCCAGCTCCTACGAGCAGTACTTC. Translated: CASRIRADASSYEQYF. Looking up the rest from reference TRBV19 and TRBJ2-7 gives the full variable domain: DGGITQSPKYLFRKEGQNVTLSCEQNLNHDAMYWYRQDPGQGLRLIYYSQIVNDFQKGDIAEGYSVSREKKESFPLTVTSAQKNPTAFYLCASRIRADASSYEQYFGPGTRLTVT.

Here the CDR3 reads CASSSTGAWGETQYF. The CDR3 DNA reads TGTGCCAGCAGCTCAACGGGGGCGTGGGGTGAGACCCAGTACTTC. This sequence joins TRBV7-7 and TRBJ2-5; D is possibly TRBD1 or TRBD2 (6 bases each). CDR1 is SSHAT, CDR2 FNYEAQ, per germline (reference sequence). Trimming left V 4 bases short and J 5 bases short, with 17 bases between. The CDR3 has 15 residues.